One and the same sample provided the 27 T cell receptor beta chains below, sequenced in a study of preoperative IRX-2 immunotherapy in early breast cancer. Here immunoSEQ multiplex PCR was the method, and the copy in TCRdb shows in-frame clones only, minus some. In the table there are about 23,000 clones, 85% to 90% of which are singletons. This sample's treatment: preoperative locoregional IRX-2 cytokine immunotherapy. The starting material was tumor tissue, obtained after IRX-2 immunotherapy. Receptor source: a human donor with breast cancer.

The chain links TRBV20-1 to TRBJ2-3; TRBD2 is a possible D gene (5 bases). Looked up from germline, CDR1 is DFQATT and CDR2 is SNEGSKA (reference sequence). Trimming pared 4 bases from V and 5 bases from J, leaving 7 bases between. This CDR3 comprises 11 residues. The CDR3 region is CSATSGDTQYF. The CDR3 coding sequence is TGCAGTGCTACCAGCGGAGATACGCAGTATTTT.

This clone was observed once. The rearrangement uses TRBV19 and TRBJ2-7; 12 bases match TRBD2. The CDR3 contains 15 residues. Germline V CDR1 and CDR2: LNHDA, SQIVND (reference sequence). Unmatched junction bases numbered 4, after V lost 6 bases and J lost 1 base. CDR3 residues: CASSPTSGGSYEQYF. The CDR3 nucleotides read TGTGCCAGTAGCCCGACTAGCGGGGGTTCCTACGAGCAGTACTTC.

In its sample, this clone was seen once. In nucleotides, the CDR3 is TGTGCCAGCAGCTTAATTTTAGGAAACACCATATATTTT. Translated, it gives CASSLILGNTIYF. This chain uses TRBV7-9 with TRBJ1-3; D unclear. With 2 bases removed from V and 4 bases from J, the gap between germline ends came to 6 bases. The CDR3 covers 13 residues. The germline gives CDR1 SEHNR, CDR2 FQNEAQ (reference sequence).

V usage is TRBV5-1 and J usage is TRBJ1-5; tentative D call: TRBD1 (5 bases). CDR3 length: 14 amino acids. The V gene lost 3 bases and the J gene lost 1 base, with 8 bases spanning the gap. Germline loops: CDR1 SGHRS, CDR2 YFSETQ. The CDR3: CASSSEGSNQPQHF. The CDR3, as DNA: TGCGCCAGCAGCTCGGAGGGGAGCAATCAGCCCCAGCATTTT. Based on the CDR3 plus reference TRBV5-1 and TRBJ1-5, the full variable domain is KAGVTQTPRYLIKTRGQQVTLSCSPISGHRSVSWYQQTPGQGLQFLFEYFSETQRNKGNFPGRFSGRQFSNSRSEMNVSTLELGDSALYLCASSSEGSNQPQHFGDGTRLSIL.

The rearrangement links TRBV4-2 to TRBJ2-1; the D is unclear. From germline, CDR1 is LGHNA and CDR2 YNFKEQ. V lost 1 base, J lost 1 base, and 5 bases lay in between. The CDR3 has 14 amino acids. This chain's CDR3 is CASSQAGSYNEQFF. The CDR3 DNA sequence: TGTGCCAGCAGCCAAGCCGGGTCCTACAATGAGCAGTTCTTC.

This clone appeared once. The chain is built from TRBV10-1 and TRBJ2-2; D remains unclear. V was pared by 3 bases and J by 1 base, with 3 bases between. This CDR3 contains 13 residues. CDR1 is WNHNN, CDR2 SYGVQD, per germline (reference sequence). CDR3 amino acids: CASSDRNTGELFF. DNA for the CDR3: TGCGCCAGCAGTGACAGGAACACCGGGGAGCTGTTTTTT.

This sequence joins TRBV5-4 and TRBJ2-7, with D possibly being TRBD2 (6 bases). Trimming pared 4 bases from V and 2 bases from J, leaving 13 bases between. This CDR3 contains 14 residues. CDR1 SGHNT and CDR2 YYREEE come from the germline V gene (reference sequence). The chain's CDR3 is CASSPAGRPYEQYF. CDR3 bases: TGTGCCAGCAGCCCCGCGGGGCGGCCCTACGAGCAGTACTTC.

V usage is TRBV15 and J usage is TRBJ2-7, with TRBD1 identical over 10 bases. CDR1 and CDR2 from the germline V gene are LNHNV and YYDKDF (reference sequence). Trimming at V came to 2 bases and at J to 7 bases, leaving 8 bases not matched to a gene. The CDR3 runs to 15 residues. DNA of the CDR3: TGTGCCACCAGCAGACGGACAGGGGGGTCGGAGGAGCAGTACTTC. Translating it yields CATSRRTGGSEEQYF.

The rearrangement joins TRBV6-1 to TRBJ2-3; D is uncertain. V was pared by 6 bases and J by 5 bases, with 9 bases between. CDR1 is MNHNS and CDR2 is SASEGT in the germline V gene. This CDR3 is 12 amino acids long. The CDR3 DNA reads TGTGCCAGCAGCGTAGGCGAAGATACGCAGTATTTT. It encodes CASSVGEDTQYF.

The chain couples TRBV29-1 to TRBJ2-5, with a weak D call TRBD2 (5 bases). V shed 5 bases and J shed 5 bases, with 12 bases lying between them. There are 12 residues in the CDR3. The germline CDR1 and CDR2 sequences are SQVTM and ANQGSEA. CDR3 nucleotide sequence: TGCAGCGTTCTCGCAAGAGGGGAGACCCAGTACTTC. Protein: CSVLARGETQYF.

V gene TRBV6-6 combines with J gene TRBJ2-1; D is possibly TRBD2 (7 bases). The CDR3 runs to 13 residues. V was clipped by 2 bases and J by 9 bases, with 11 bases between them. Germline assignment: CDR1 MNHNY and CDR2 SVGAGI (reference sequence). CDR3 region: CASSYGGAGEQFF. The CDR3 DNA is TGTGCCAGCAGTTACGGGGGGGCCGGTGAGCAGTTCTTC.

The chain employs TRBV28 and TRBJ2-3; perhaps TRBD1 as D (5 bases). V was trimmed by 5 bases and J by 4 bases, leaving 10 bases between them. Germline V gives CDR1 MDHEN, CDR2 SYDVKM. CDR3 length equals 13 residues. In DNA, the CDR3 is TGTGCCAGCAGTCGACCAGGGTCAGATACGCAGTATTTT. This encodes CASSRPGSDTQYF.

This chain joins TRBV28 and TRBJ1-3; TRBD1 aligns across 7 bases. From germline, CDR1 is MDHEN and CDR2 SYDVKM. CDR3 size: 16 residues. V trimming: 3 bases; J trimming: 5 bases; junction bases outside the gene matches: 10. The CDR3 loop reads CASSFHGRQGRNTIYF. CDR3 nucleotide sequence: TGTGCCAGCAGTTTTCACGGGCGACAGGGCAGAAACACCATATATTTT.

This chain uses TRBV28 with TRBJ2-7; D is perhaps TRBD1 (6 bases). There are 15 residues in the CDR3. Germline V gene sequence: CDR1 MDHEN, CDR2 SYDVKM. Trimming removed 3 bases at V and 2 bases at J, with 14 bases between. The CDR3 loop reads CASSLPGHKTYEQYF. CDR3 sequence (DNA): TGTGCCAGCAGTTTGCCGGGACACAAGACCTACGAGCAGTACTTC.

This clone is termed large (0.1 to 1%). The chain has TRBV23-1 and TRBJ1-5, with D maybe TRBD1 (5 bases). TRBV23-1 is filed as an ORF, its function uncertain. The CDR3 length is 13 residues. Trimming stripped 7 bases from V and 5 bases from J, with 12 bases between. The CDR3 DNA reads as TGCGCCAGCACACCGGGAGGGGATCAGCCCCAGCATTTT. Translation gives CASTPGGDQPQHF.

The chain combines TRBV27 with TRBJ2-3; TRBD1 is a possible D gene (6 bases). The CDR3 loop spans 14 amino acids. Trimming removed 6 bases from V and 0 bases from J, with 10 bases in between. CDR1 and CDR2 (germline): MNHEY, SMNVEV (reference sequence). DNA of the CDR3: TGTGCCAGCAGCTGGACAGCTAGCACAGATACGCAGTATTTT. Its protein product is CASSWTASTDTQYF.

The rearrangement links TRBV19 to TRBJ1-5; D is ambiguous. Trimming stripped 6 bases from V and 0 bases from J, with 6 bases between. The germline V gene encodes CDR1 LNHDA and CDR2 SQIVND (reference sequence). The CDR3 runs to 13 residues. CDR3 sequence: CASRDPSNQPQHF. Written as DNA, the CDR3 is TGTGCCAGTAGGGACCCTAGCAATCAGCCCCAGCATTTT.

The rearrangement joins TRBV4-1 to TRBJ1-6; D remains ambiguous. The germline V and J ends were trimmed by 0 bases and 10 bases, with 19 bases remaining between them. CDR3 size: 17 residues. Germline CDR1 is MGHRA and CDR2 is YSYEKL. The CDR3, as DNA: TGCGCCAGCAGCCAAGACCCACCGAGGGAATGGAGATCACCCCTCCACTTT. Protein: CASSQDPPREWRSPLHF.

The chain combines TRBV5-1 with TRBJ2-5; 7 bases agree with TRBD1. Near its end, the DNA agrees better with TRBJ2-7, so the J call may be wrong. CDR1 SGHRS and CDR2 YFSETQ come from the germline V gene. The CDR3 is 15 amino acids. The CDR3 DNA reads TGCGCCAGCAGCCCACAGACAGGGAACTCCTACGAGCAGTACTTC. This codes for CASSPQTGNSYEQYF.

In its sample, this clone was seen once. The chain uses TRBV29-1 and TRBJ2-2, with D perhaps TRBD1 (5 bases). Trimming took off 2 bases at V and 1 base at J, with 8 bases between the two ends. Germline loops: CDR1 SQVTM, CDR2 ANQGSEA. This CDR3 has 14 amino acids. This CDR3 is CSVERQLNTGELFF. In DNA, the CDR3 is TGCAGCGTTGAAAGACAGCTGAACACCGGGGAGCTGTTTTTT.

The V and J genes are TRBV11-3 and TRBJ2-1; 9 positions agree with TRBD2. Germline trimming cut 6 bases from V and 5 bases from J; bases unmatched to any gene: 8. The germline CDR1 and CDR2 sequences are SGHNT and YENEEA. The CDR3 totals 15 residues. As DNA, the CDR3 is TGTGCCAGCAGGCGGCTAGCGGGGACGGACAATGAGCAGTTCTTC. Protein sequence: CASRRLAGTDNEQFF.

This chain connects TRBV6-6 to TRBJ1-5; D unresolved. Germline assignment: CDR1 MNHNY and CDR2 SVGAGI (reference sequence). Trimming stripped 6 bases from V and 9 bases from J, with 12 bases between. CDR3 length: 12 residues. Written as DNA, the CDR3 is TGTGCCAGCAGCCTCTATGAATCGCCCCAGCATTTT. It is translated as CASSLYESPQHF.

The gene calls are TRBV7-9 and TRBJ1-5; possible D gene TRBD1, 6 bases. Trimming left V 5 bases short and J 0 bases short, with 11 bases between. CDR3 length: 15 amino acids. Germline-derived CDR1 and CDR2 are SEHNR and FQNEAQ (reference sequence). The CDR3 loop reads CASSGGQNSNQPQHF. CDR3 nucleotides: TGTGCCAGCAGCGGAGGACAGAATAGCAATCAGCCCCAGCATTTT.

The genes are TRBV9 and TRBJ1-4, with 9 positions matching TRBD1. Germline CDR1 is SGDLS and CDR2 is YYNGEE. V lost 3 bases to trimming and J lost 7 bases; unmatched junction nucleotides: 4. The length of the CDR3 is 14 residues. The CDR3 DNA is TGTGCCAGCAGCGAACAGGGGGCCAGTGAAAAACTGTTTTTT. It translates to CASSEQGASEKLFF.

V usage is TRBV5-1 and J usage is TRBJ1-2, with D unclear. The germline V gene has CDR1 SGHRS and CDR2 YFSETQ. The V end lost 2 bases, the J end lost 6 bases, and 8 bases lay between the germline ends. The CDR3 spans 12 residues. The CDR3 DNA follows: TGCGCCAGCAGCTTCTCCGGGGATGGCTACACCTTC. As protein: CASSFSGDGYTF. Filled out from reference TRBV5-1 and TRBJ1-2, the complete variable domain reads KAGVTQTPRYLIKTRGQQVTLSCSPISGHRSVSWYQQTPGQGLQFLFEYFSETQRNKGNFPGRFSGRQFSNSRSEMNVSTLELGDSALYLCASSFSGDGYTFGSGTRLTVV.

This clone was detected once. The V and J genes are TRBV27 and TRBJ2-7, with a tentative D call TRBD2 (6 bases). Germline lookup yields CDR1 MNHEY and CDR2 SMNVEV (reference sequence). With 3 bases removed from V and 5 bases from J, the gap between germline ends came to 11 bases. This CDR3 region has 13 residues. The CDR3 DNA is TGTGCCAGCAGTTTTCTTGGGAGGAACGAGCAGTACTTC. It codes for CASSFLGRNEQYF.

The rearrangement links TRBV19 to TRBJ1-1; D is undetermined. The CDR3 length is 15 residues. Per germline, CDR1 LNHDA and CDR2 SQIVND (reference sequence). Trimming left V 4 bases short and J 2 bases short, with 14 bases between. The CDR3 sequence: CASSTKPGLNTEAFF. CDR3 nucleotides: TGTGCCAGTAGTACAAAACCGGGGTTAAACACTGAAGCTTTCTTT.